Here is one T cell receptor beta chain with its context. Its antigen is currently unknown. The data originate from a study of T cell repertoires in cytomegalovirus infection. About the study: Through public TCR beta signatures, both CMV infection and matching HLA type were indicated.

The V gene's germline CDR1 is LNHDA and CDR2 SQIVND (reference sequence). The CDR3 loop spans 14 amino acids. Trimming cost V 2 bases and J 4 bases, with 9 bases left between them. Study-wide results and limits: In two of eight donors, the top clonotype was HLA-C-restricted CMV-specific. Carriers of CMV and the relevant HLA type were discriminated by public TCR beta frequency.

TCRdb recomputed calls from the reads with MiXCR, one row per CDR3 protein. In the table there are more than 650,000 distinct CDR3 sequences, approximately 40% of which are singletons. The receptor comes from a human donor in good health (CMV status not recorded). Some clones in this sample may be carry-over from other donors' samples. The rearrangement uses TRBV19 and TRBJ2-1, with D tentatively TRBD2 (6 bases). Sequenced input: PBMCs. For the CDR3, the DNA is TGTGCCAGTAGTATAAAACTAGCATACAATGAGCAGTTCTTC. It codes for CASSIKLAYNEQFF.